The 22 T cell receptor beta chains given below trace back to one sample, sequenced in a study of T cells in Graves' hyperthyroidism and ophthalmopathy. TCR beta CDR3 region amplification was performed from RNA transcripts. With the HTBI primer set, the TCR CDR3 went through a first round of RT-PCR. TCRdb re-derived calls from the multiplex PCR reads in MiXCR, one entry per CDR3 protein. The table includes roughly 290,000 distinct CDR3 sequences, about an eighth detected once. The sample taken for sequencing was blood. The receptors stem from a woman aged 40 to 50 with Graves' hyperthyroidism.

In this sample, this clonotype turned up many times. The chain links TRBV6-1 to TRBJ1-5, with D unresolved. CDR3 length equals 13 residues. The germline gives CDR1 MNHNS, CDR2 SASEGT. V lost 1 base and J 4 bases, leaving 5 bases between the germline ends. CDR3 sequence: CASSEGTNQPQHF. The CDR3 DNA follows: TGTGCCAGCAGTGAAGGGACGAATCAGCCCCAGCATTTT.

This clonotype was recorded at least ten times. The chain is built from TRBV28 and TRBJ1-1; 7 bases align to TRBD1. The V gene end was trimmed by 7 bases and the J gene end by 4 bases; junction bases not matched to a gene: 12. CDR1 MDHEN and CDR2 SYDVKM come from the germline V gene. This CDR3 comprises 15 residues. CDR3 in amino acids: CASTNIPQGRTEAFF. DNA of the CDR3: TGTGCCAGCACCAACATCCCACAGGGGCGCACTGAAGCTTTCTTT.

At least ten counts were recorded for this clonotype. This chain links TRBV13 with TRBJ2-1; TRBD2 might be the D (6 bases). This CDR3 has 15 residues. Between the trimmed V and J ends, which lost 3 bases and 5 bases, there was a span of 14 bases. Germline V lookup: CDR1 PRHDT, CDR2 FYEKMQ (reference sequence). DNA for the CDR3: TGTGCCAGCAGCTTGAGATTAGCGGATGACAATGAGCAGTTCTTC. Translated: CASSLRLADDNEQFF.

This clonotype was picked up a small number of times. The chain links TRBV4-2 to TRBJ2-1; D gene unclear. Trimming took off 4 bases at V and 5 bases at J, with 21 bases between the two ends. Germline V gene sequence: CDR1 LGHNA, CDR2 YNFKEQ. CDR3 length: 17 residues. The CDR3: CASSPFWTKRSNNEQFF. Here the CDR3 DNA reads TGTGCCAGCAGCCCCTTCTGGACGAAAAGAAGTAACAATGAGCAGTTCTTC.

The J gene is TRBJ2-3, the V gene TRBV15; unclear D gene. In germline, CDR1 is LNHNV, CDR2 YYDKDF (reference sequence). Trimming stripped 5 bases from V and 2 bases from J, with 8 bases between. This CDR3 has 13 residues. This CDR3 reads CATSAGSTDTQYF. CDR3 DNA sequence: TGTGCCACCAGCGCAGGATCCACAGATACGCAGTATTTT.

Only a few counts were recorded for this clonotype. Given a much more abundant clone one base away, this may be a read error. The chain couples TRBV3-1 to TRBJ1-5, with D perhaps matching TRBD1 (6 bases). Trimming left V 1 base short and J 9 bases short, with 13 bases between. The CDR3 spans 14 residues. Germline loops: CDR1 LGHDT, CDR2 YNNKEL (reference sequence). The CDR3, as DNA: TGTGCCAGCAGCCAAGGGACAGTTGATCGGCCCCAGCATTTT. Its translation is CASSQGTVDRPQHF. Using reference TRBV3-1 and TRBJ1-5 for the parts outside the CDR3, the full variable domain is DTAVSQTPKYLVTQMGNDKSIKCEQNLGHDTMYWYKQDSKKFLKIMFSYNNKELIINETVPNRFSPKSPDKAHLNLHINSLELGDSAVYFCASSQGTVDRPQHFGDGTRLSIL.

Ten or more counts support this clonotype. The rearrangement uses TRBV28 and TRBJ2-2, with D unclear. Germline assignment: CDR1 MDHEN and CDR2 SYDVKM. Trimming left V 5 bases short and J 0 bases short, with 10 bases between. The CDR3 has 15 residues. CDR3 sequence reads: CASSPFGTNTGELFF. As DNA, the CDR3 is TGTGCCAGCAGTCCCTTTGGGACGAACACCGGGGAGCTGTTTTTT.

A few counts support this clonotype. The chain uses TRBV11-2 and TRBJ2-7; TRBD1 aligns across 11 bases. The V segment lost 5 bases and the J segment 3 bases; nucleotides outside the gene matches: 9. The CDR3 covers 16 residues. From germline, CDR1 is SGHAT and CDR2 FQNNGV. Written as DNA, the CDR3 is TGTGCCAGCAGCCTAGCGGGGACAGGGGGTTTCTACGAGCAGTACTTC. Its protein is CASSLAGTGGFYEQYF.

This clonotype has ten or more counts. The chain combines TRBV15 with TRBJ1-4; D is perhaps TRBD1 (5 bases). CDR3 length: 15 amino acids. The germline V and J ends were trimmed by 0 bases and 7 bases, with 12 bases remaining between them. Germline CDR1 LNHNV, CDR2 YYDKDF (reference sequence). In DNA form, the CDR3 reads TGTGCCACCAGCAGAGATGGTTGGGGCGGTGAAAAACTGTTTTTT. Residues: CATSRDGWGGEKLFF.

This clonotype has only a few counts. This rearrangement joins TRBV5-6 to TRBJ1-5; no firm D call. V was cut by 4 bases and J by 9 bases, with 14 bases left in between. Germline CDR1 SGHDT, CDR2 YYEEEE. The CDR3 extends over 13 amino acids. CDR3 coding DNA: TGTGCCAGCAGCCCCGCCCAGCCGGGGCCCCAGCATTTT. Its translation: CASSPAQPGPQHF.

In its sample, this clonotype was seen many times. The chain has TRBV28 and TRBJ1-5; D is undetermined. V lost 2 bases and J lost 8, with 22 bases in between. The CDR3 consists of 17 residues. Germline-derived CDR1 and CDR2 are MDHEN and SYDVKM. This CDR3 is CASSLRKGGGLIEPQHF. The CDR3 coding sequence is TGTGCCAGCAGTTTACGAAAGGGAGGAGGGCTCATCGAGCCCCAGCATTTT.

This clonotype was found many times. V usage is TRBV6-2 or TRBV6-3 and J usage is TRBJ2-2; weak D call: TRBD2 (6 bases). V lost 0 bases, J lost 0 bases, and 14 bases lay in between. Per germline, CDR1 MNHEY and CDR2 SVGEGT. The CDR3 is made up of 18 amino acids. This CDR3 reads CASSYSLGTATNTGELFF. DNA for the CDR3: TGTGCCAGCAGTTACTCCTTAGGGACTGCCACGAACACCGGGGAGCTGTTTTTT.

This clonotype showed up many times. The CDR3 sequence is CASSPGRDDGYTF. Here the CDR3 DNA reads TGTGCCAGCTCACCAGGCCGCGACGATGGCTACACCTTC. The chain uses TRBV18 and TRBJ1-2; D ambiguous. Germline V gene data show CDR1 as KGHSH and CDR2 as LQKENI. The length of the CDR3 is 13 residues. Deletions cut 2 bases from V and 6 bases from J, with 10 bases between.

This clonotype was detected many times. The chain combines TRBV18 with TRBJ1-1; 7 nucleotides match TRBD1. V trimming: 3 bases; J trimming: 8 bases; junction bases outside the gene matches: 6. From germline, CDR1 is KGHSH and CDR2 LQKENI. The CDR3 runs 13 residues. The DNA of the CDR3 is TGTGCCAGCTCACCGGATCCGGGACAGGAAGCTTTCTTT. As protein: CASSPDPGQEAFF.

This clonotype showed up many times. The chain joins TRBV9 to TRBJ2-3; TRBD2 agrees at 8 bases. The CDR3 has 16 amino acids. J gave up 0 bases and V 2 bases, and 5 bases lay outside the gene matches. CDR1 is SGDLS and CDR2 is YYNGEE in the germline V gene. The DNA of the CDR3 is TGTGCCAGCAGCGTTTCGGGAGGGGGTAGCACAGATACGCAGTATTTT. It translates to CASSVSGGGSTDTQYF.

This clonotype has a count of ten or more. This chain uses TRBV2 with TRBJ2-1; no clear D gene. Germline loops: CDR1 SNHLY, CDR2 FYNNEI. V lost 6 bases to trimming and J lost 9 bases, with 12 bases between them. The CDR3 contains 12 residues. This chain's CDR3 is CASSSIPREQFF. The CDR3 DNA reads TGTGCCAGCAGCTCCATCCCTCGTGAGCAGTTCTTC.

Ten or more counts support this clonotype. V is TRBV7-8 and J is TRBJ1-2, with 10 bases fitting TRBD1. Germline V lookup: CDR1 SGHVS, CDR2 FQNEAQ. The CDR3 loop spans 15 amino acids. The J segment lost 5 bases and the V segment lost 4 bases, leaving 7 bases of the junction unmatched. The CDR3 nucleotides read TGTGCCAGCAGCTCAGGACAGGGGGTACCTTATGGCTACACCTTC. Amino acids: CASSSGQGVPYGYTF.

This clonotype was picked up many times. This chain links TRBV20-1 with TRBJ1-4; 7 nucleotides match TRBD1. The CDR3 is 16 residues long. With V trimmed by 5 bases and J by 0 bases, 9 bases remained unmatched. Per the germline V gene, CDR1 is DFQATT and CDR2 is SNEGSKA (reference sequence). The CDR3, as DNA: TGCAGTGCTGGCCGGGACAGTGGTACAACTAATGAAAAACTGTTTTTT. Amino acid sequence: CSAGRDSGTTNEKLFF.

The chain joins TRBV19 to TRBJ2-1, with 11 bases identical to TRBD2. Germline CDR1 and CDR2: LNHDA and SQIVND (reference sequence). V gave up 8 bases and J gave up 6 bases; unmatched junction bases: 3. CDR3 size: 13 residues. The CDR3 here is CASDTSGGNEQFF. CDR3 nucleotide sequence: TGTGCCAGTGATACTAGCGGGGGCAATGAGCAGTTCTTC.

This clonotype was picked up many times. CDR3 region: CASTGTGFNSPLHF. The DNA for the CDR3 is TGTGCCAGCACGGGGACAGGGTTTAATTCACCCCTCCACTTT. The chain is built from TRBV6-1 and TRBJ1-6, with 9 bases fitting TRBD1. This CDR3 spans 14 amino acids. Germline V CDR1 and CDR2: MNHNS, SASEGT. Trimming at V came to 7 bases and at J to 6 bases, leaving 4 bases not matched to a gene.

This clonotype was observed at least ten times. The chain recombines TRBV19 with TRBJ1-1; no reliable D call. Germline V lookup: CDR1 LNHDA, CDR2 SQIVND (reference sequence). The CDR3 covers 15 residues. V was shortened by 3 bases and J by 4 bases, with 15 bases between the two germline ends. The CDR3 nucleotides read TGTGCCAGTAGTATGTTTGGGCAGACGACCACTGAAGCTTTCTTT. As protein: CASSMFGQTTTEAFF. The complete variable domain, with remaining parts taken from reference TRBV19 and TRBJ1-1, reads DGGITQSPKYLFRKEGQNVTLSCEQNLNHDAMYWYRQDPGQGLRLIYYSQIVNDFQKGDIAEGYSVSREKKESFPLTVTSAQKNPTAFYLCASSMFGQTTTEAFFGQGTRLTVV.

Details on this clonotype: A read error may be the cause here, since a much bigger clone is one base away. The V gene is TRBV20-1, the J gene TRBJ1-2, with D possibly TRBD1 on 6 matching bases. V dropped 5 bases and J dropped 10 bases, with 17 bases sitting between them. Per germline, CDR1 DFQATT and CDR2 SNEGSKA (reference sequence). The length of the CDR3 is 12 residues. The CDR3 nucleotides read TGCAGTGCTGGCTCCAACAGGGACGACTACACCTTC. Protein: CSAGSNRDDYTF.